This T cell receptor beta chain was sequenced in a study of T cell responses to AZD1222 COVID-19 vaccine. In regard to this clone: Its antigen is still unknown.

The CDR3 sequence is 14 residues long. Trimming removed 3 bases at V and 0 bases at J, with 6 bases between. Per the germline V gene, CDR1 is MNHEY and CDR2 is SMNVEV (reference sequence). Repertoires were generated with immunoSEQ multiplex PCR, while TCRdb's copy carries only in-frame clones and drops some. There are about 140,000 clones in the sample; roughly 92% occur only once, and 3.5% to 4.5% lies in the top ten. Study results and caveats: Baseline serology detected seropositivity in only six AZD1222 recipients. In all cases, repertoires were sampled only after the peak T cell response.

This clonotype was obtained from an adult who received the AZD1222 COVID-19 vaccine. The material sequenced was peripheral blood, taken 28 days after the second AZD1222 dose. The V and J genes are TRBV27 and TRBJ1-5, with no clear D. The chain's CDR3 is CASSLGNSNQPQHF. CDR3 nucleotides: TGTGCCAGCAGTTTGGGCAATAGCAATCAGCCCCAGCATTTT.